The rows below give T cell receptor beta chains drawn from one sample of a study of prognosis after radiotherapy for stage I lung cancer. TCRdb reprocessed the multiplex PCR reads with MiXCR, giving one entry per CDR3 protein. The repertoire holds 20,000 to 25,000 distinct CDR3 sequences, with about 46% as singletons. Sequenced here: PBMCs, sampled before or after stereotactic body radiation therapy (not recorded which). The origin of the receptors is a donor over 45 with non-small cell lung cancer. Both conserved end residues are part of each CDR3. Fields, in order: J gene, V gene, CDR3 protein.

J: TRBJ2-7; V: TRBV20-1; CDR3: CSATWGQRPYEQYF
J: TRBJ2-5; V: TRBV20-1; CDR3: CSASIFGTLQETQYF
J: TRBJ2-7; V: TRBV6-2/TRBV6-3; CDR3: CASSTGPGQYF
J: TRBJ2-5; V: TRBV5-4; CDR3: CASSAGTGETQYF
J: TRBJ1-1; V: TRBV4-2; CDR3: CASAPGSGMETEAFF
J: TRBJ2-1; V: TRBV12-3/TRBV12-4; CDR3: CASMTGTLIFNEQFF
J: TRBJ2-2; V: TRBV10-3; CDR3: CAIGQGTNGELFF
J: TRBJ2-2; V: TRBV24-1; CDR3: CATSDPGQGTTGELFF
J: TRBJ1-6; V: TRBV6-1; CDR3: CASSAPVGNSPLHF
J: TRBJ2-7; V: TRBV20-1; CDR3: CSAGRTSSDEQYF
J: TRBJ1-1; V: TRBV12-3/TRBV12-4; CDR3: CASSFGAEVLTEAFF
J: TRBJ2-7; V: TRBV30; CDR3: CAWNGHGVGEQYF
J: TRBJ2-1; V: TRBV27; CDR3: CASSSQGDTYNEQFF
J: TRBJ2-7; V: TRBV28; CDR3: CAIVLQGKWNEQYF
J: TRBJ1-1; V: TRBV7-9; CDR3: CASSSDPGQEGTEAFF
J: TRBJ1-2; V: TRBV6-9; CDR3: CASSYGGSYGYTF
J: TRBJ2-7; V: TRBV6-5; CDR3: CASSYSAGVYEQYF
J: TRBJ2-2; V: TRBV5-4; CDR3: CASSLDRDTGELFF
J: TRBJ1-1; V: TRBV6-5; CDR3: CASSYGQGATEAFF
J: TRBJ2-1; V: TRBV12-3/TRBV12-4; CDR3: CASSFAGGPYNEQFF
J: TRBJ2-1; V: TRBV6-2/TRBV6-3; CDR3: CASSYGASGINEQLF
J: TRBJ1-2; V: TRBV12-3/TRBV12-4; CDR3: CASSLGVGRSNYGYTF
J: TRBJ1-5; V: TRBV10-3; CDR3: CAITPGEAQPQHF
J: TRBJ2-2; V: TRBV6-2/TRBV6-3; CDR3: CASSYQGAGGELFF
J: TRBJ2-3; V: TRBV3-1; CDR3: CASNTAGTTDTQYF
J: TRBJ1-1; V: TRBV6-1; CDR3: CASDQGQVSTEAFF
J: TRBJ2-7; V: TRBV7-2; CDR3: CASSHGTPEQYF
J: TRBJ2-6; V: TRBV10-2; CDR3: CASSVSGTFISGANVLTF
J: TRBJ1-2; V: TRBV5-6; CDR3: CASTVGGAGDYGYTF
J: TRBJ2-1; V: TRBV6-4; CDR3: CAISDSDNNEQFF
J: TRBJ1-1; V: TRBV3-1; CDR3: CASRRGPEAFF
J: TRBJ1-5; V: TRBV12-3/TRBV12-4; CDR3: CASSLGEPPQHF
J: TRBJ1-4; V: TRBV5-1; CDR3: CASRPGEWVVELFF
J: TRBJ1-2; V: TRBV28; CDR3: CASSWGQGEGRGYTF
J: TRBJ2-5; V: TRBV6-2/TRBV6-3; CDR3: CASSYKTGLETQYF
J: TRBJ2-5; V: TRBV14; CDR3: CASSQPGRSGGFRRETQYF
J: TRBJ2-3; V: TRBV19; CDR3: CASSLGAGISYTQYF
J: TRBJ2-2; V: TRBV5-1; CDR3: CASSIPGPPAGELFF
J: TRBJ2-7; V: TRBV7-8; CDR3: CASSWGTSGYEQYF
J: TRBJ2-1; V: TRBV7-9; CDR3: CDSSSKTRPNEQFF
J: TRBJ1-5; V: TRBV27; CDR3: CASSFRGQPQHF
J: TRBJ1-2; V: TRBV12-3/TRBV12-4; CDR3: CASSFSDSGSYTF
J: TRBJ2-1; V: TRBV3-1; CDR3: CASSRIANEQFF
J: TRBJ1-2; V: TRBV24-1; CDR3: CATSSVSGDGYTF